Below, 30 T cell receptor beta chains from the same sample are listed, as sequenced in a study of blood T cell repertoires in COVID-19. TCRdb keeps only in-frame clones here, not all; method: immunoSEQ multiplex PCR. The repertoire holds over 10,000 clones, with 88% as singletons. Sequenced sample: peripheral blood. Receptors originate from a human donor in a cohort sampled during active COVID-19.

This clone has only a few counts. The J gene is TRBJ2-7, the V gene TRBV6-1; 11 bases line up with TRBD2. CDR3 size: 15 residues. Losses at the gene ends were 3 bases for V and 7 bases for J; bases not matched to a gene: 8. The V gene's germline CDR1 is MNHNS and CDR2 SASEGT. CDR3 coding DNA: TGTGCCAGCAGTGATGTAGCGGGAGGGGCTACAGAGCAGTACTTC. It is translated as CASSDVAGGATEQYF.

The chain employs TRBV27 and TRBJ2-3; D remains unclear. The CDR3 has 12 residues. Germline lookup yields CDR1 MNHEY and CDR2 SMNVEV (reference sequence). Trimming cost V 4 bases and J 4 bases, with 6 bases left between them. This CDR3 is CASSSLADTQYF. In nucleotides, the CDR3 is TGTGCCAGCAGTTCCCTTGCAGATACGCAGTATTTT.

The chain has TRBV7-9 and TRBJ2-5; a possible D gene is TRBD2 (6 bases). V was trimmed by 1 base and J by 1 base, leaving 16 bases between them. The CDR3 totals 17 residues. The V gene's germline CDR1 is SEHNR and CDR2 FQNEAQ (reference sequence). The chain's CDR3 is CASSLGAGWLVQETQYF. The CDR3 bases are TGTGCCAGCAGCTTAGGTGCGGGGTGGCTCGTCCAAGAGACCCAGTACTTC.

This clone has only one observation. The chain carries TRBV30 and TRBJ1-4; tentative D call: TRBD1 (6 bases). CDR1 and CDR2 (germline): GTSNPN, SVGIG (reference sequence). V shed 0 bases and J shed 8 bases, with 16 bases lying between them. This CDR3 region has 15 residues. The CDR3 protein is CAWSVFQGPGEKLFF. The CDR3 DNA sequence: TGTGCCTGGAGTGTATTTCAGGGGCCGGGAGAAAAACTGTTTTTT.

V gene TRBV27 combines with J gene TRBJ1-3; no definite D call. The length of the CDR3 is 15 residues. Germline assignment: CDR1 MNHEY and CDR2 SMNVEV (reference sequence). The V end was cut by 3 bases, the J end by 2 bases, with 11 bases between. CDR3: CASSLRGSAGNTIYF. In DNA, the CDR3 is TGTGCCAGCAGTTTGCGGGGTAGCGCTGGAAACACCATATATTTT.

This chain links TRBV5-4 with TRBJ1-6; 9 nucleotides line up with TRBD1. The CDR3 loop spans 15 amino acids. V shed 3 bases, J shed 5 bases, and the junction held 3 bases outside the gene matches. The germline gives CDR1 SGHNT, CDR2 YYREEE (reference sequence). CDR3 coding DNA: TGTGCCAGCAGCTCCAACAGGGGGCATAATTCACCCCTCCACTTT. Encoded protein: CASSSNRGHNSPLHF.

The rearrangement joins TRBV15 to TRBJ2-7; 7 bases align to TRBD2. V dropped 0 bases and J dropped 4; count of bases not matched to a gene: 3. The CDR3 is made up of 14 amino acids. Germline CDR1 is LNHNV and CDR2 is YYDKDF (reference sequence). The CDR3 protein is CATSREGGTYEQYF. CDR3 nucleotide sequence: TGTGCCACCAGCAGAGAGGGAGGGACTTACGAGCAGTACTTC.

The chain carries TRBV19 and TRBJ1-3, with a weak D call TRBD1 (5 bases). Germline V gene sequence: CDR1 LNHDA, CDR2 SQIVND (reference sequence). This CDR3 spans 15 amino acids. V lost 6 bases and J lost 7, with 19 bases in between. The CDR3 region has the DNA TGTGCCAGTAGCACCTCCTCAGGGAATAGCAACACCATATATTTT. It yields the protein CASSTSSGNSNTIYF. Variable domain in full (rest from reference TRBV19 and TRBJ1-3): DGGITQSPKYLFRKEGQNVTLSCEQNLNHDAMYWYRQDPGQGLRLIYYSQIVNDFQKGDIAEGYSVSREKKESFPLTVTSAQKNPTAFYLCASSTSSGNSNTIYFGEGSWLTVV.

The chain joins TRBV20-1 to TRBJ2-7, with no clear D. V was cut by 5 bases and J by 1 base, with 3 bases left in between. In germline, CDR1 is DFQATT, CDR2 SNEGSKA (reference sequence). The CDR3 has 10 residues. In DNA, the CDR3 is TGCAGTGCTCAGTCCTACGAGCAGTACTTC. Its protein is CSAQSYEQYF.

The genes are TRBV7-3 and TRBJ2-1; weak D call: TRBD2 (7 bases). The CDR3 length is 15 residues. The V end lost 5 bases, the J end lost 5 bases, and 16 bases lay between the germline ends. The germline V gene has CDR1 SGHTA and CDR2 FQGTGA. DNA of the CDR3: TGTGCCAGCAGCCAAGCGGGGCAGGGGAACAATGAGCAGTTCTTC. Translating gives CASSQAGQGNNEQFF.

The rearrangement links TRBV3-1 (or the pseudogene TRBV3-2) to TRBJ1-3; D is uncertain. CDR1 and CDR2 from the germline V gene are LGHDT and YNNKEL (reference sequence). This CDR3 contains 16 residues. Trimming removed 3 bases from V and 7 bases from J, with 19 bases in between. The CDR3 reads CASSQDDAGIGNTIYF. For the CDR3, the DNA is TGTGCCAGCAGCCAGGACGACGCGGGGATAGGCAACACCATATATTTT.

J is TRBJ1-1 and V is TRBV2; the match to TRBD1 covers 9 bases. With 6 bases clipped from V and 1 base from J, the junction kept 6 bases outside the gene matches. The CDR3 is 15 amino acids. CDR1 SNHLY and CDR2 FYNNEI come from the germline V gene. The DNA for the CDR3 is TGTGCCAGCAGGAAGGACAGGGGACCGAACACTGAAGCTTTCTTT. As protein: CASRKDRGPNTEAFF. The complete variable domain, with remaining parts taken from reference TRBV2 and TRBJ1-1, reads EPEVTQTPSHQVTQMGQEVILRCVPISNHLYFYWYRQILGQKVEFLVSFYNNEISEKSEIFDDQFSVERPDGSNFTLKIRSTKLEDSAMYFCASRKDRGPNTEAFFGQGTRLTVV.

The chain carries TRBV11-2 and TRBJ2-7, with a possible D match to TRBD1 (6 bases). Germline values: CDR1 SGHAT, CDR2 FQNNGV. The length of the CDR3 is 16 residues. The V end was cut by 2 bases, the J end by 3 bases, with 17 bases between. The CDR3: CASSLRGRDTIYEQYF. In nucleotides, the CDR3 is TGTGCCAGCAGCTTACGTGGCCGGGACACTATCTACGAGCAGTACTTC.

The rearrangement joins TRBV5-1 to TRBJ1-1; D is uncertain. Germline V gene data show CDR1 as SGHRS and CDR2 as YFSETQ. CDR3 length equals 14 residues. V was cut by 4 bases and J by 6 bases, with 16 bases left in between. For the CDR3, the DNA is TGCGCCAGCAGCACAAGGACGGGAAACCCTGAAGCTTTCTTT. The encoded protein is CASSTRTGNPEAFF.

The CDR3 protein is CASLARDRGQDTQYF. CDR3 in DNA: TGTGCCTCTCTCGCCCGGGACAGGGGGCAAGATACGCAGTATTTT. The rearrangement uses TRBV6-5 and TRBJ2-3, with 12 bases matching TRBD1. The ends lost 11 bases at V and 5 bases at J; junction bases unmatched: 11. Per the germline V gene, CDR1 is MNHEY and CDR2 is SVGAGI. The CDR3 length is 15 residues.

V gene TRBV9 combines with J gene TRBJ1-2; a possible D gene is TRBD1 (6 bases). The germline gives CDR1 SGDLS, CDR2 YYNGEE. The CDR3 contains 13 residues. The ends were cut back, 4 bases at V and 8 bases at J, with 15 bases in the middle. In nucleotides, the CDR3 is TGTGCCAGCAGCTTTGGGGGCAGGGAGGGCTACACCTTC. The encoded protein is CASSFGGREGYTF.

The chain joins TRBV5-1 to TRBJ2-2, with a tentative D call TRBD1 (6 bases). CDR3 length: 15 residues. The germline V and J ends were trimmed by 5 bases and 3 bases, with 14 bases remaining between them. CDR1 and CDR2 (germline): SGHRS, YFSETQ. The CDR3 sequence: CASSLSGAYTGELFF. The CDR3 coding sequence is TGCGCCAGCAGTCTCTCAGGGGCCTACACCGGGGAGCTGTTTTTT.

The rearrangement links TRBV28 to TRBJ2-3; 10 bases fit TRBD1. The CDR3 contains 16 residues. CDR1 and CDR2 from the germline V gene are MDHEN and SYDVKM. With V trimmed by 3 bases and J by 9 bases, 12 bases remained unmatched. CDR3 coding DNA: TGTGCCAGCAGTTTTACGACAGGGGGCTTTGCCTGGACGCAGTATTTT. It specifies CASSFTTGGFAWTQYF.

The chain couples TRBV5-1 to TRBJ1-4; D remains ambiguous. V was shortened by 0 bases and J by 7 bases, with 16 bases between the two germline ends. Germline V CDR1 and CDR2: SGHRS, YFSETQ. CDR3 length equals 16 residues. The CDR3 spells CASSLAGGRGGEKLFF. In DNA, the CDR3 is TGCGCCAGCAGCTTGGCCGGCGGGCGCGGAGGTGAAAAACTGTTTTTT.

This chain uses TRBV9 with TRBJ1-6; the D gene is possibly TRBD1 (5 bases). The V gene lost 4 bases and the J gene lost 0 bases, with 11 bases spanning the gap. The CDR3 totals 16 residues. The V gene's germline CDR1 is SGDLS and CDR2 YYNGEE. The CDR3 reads CASSTADSSYNSPLHF. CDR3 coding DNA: TGTGCCAGCAGCACCGCAGACAGCTCCTATAATTCACCCCTCCACTTT.

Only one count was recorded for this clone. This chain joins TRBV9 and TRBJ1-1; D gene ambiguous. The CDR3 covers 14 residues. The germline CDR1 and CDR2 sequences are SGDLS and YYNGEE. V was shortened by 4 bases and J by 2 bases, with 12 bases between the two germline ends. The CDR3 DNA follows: TGTGCCAGCAGCCAGATCGGCGGAAACACTGAAGCTTTCTTT. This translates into CASSQIGGNTEAFF.

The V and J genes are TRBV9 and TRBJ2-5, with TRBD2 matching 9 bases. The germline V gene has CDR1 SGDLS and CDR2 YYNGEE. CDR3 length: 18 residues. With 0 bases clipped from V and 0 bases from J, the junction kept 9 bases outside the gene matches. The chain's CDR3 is CASSVVPSGLANQETQYF. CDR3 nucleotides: TGTGCCAGCAGCGTAGTGCCCAGCGGACTAGCGAACCAAGAGACCCAGTACTTC.

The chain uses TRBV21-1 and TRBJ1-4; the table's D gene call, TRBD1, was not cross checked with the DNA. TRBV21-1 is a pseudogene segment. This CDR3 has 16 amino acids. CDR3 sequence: CASSKARDTSREKLFF. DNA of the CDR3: TGTGCCAGCAGCAAAGCCCGGGACACGAGTCGGGAAAAACTGTTTTTT.

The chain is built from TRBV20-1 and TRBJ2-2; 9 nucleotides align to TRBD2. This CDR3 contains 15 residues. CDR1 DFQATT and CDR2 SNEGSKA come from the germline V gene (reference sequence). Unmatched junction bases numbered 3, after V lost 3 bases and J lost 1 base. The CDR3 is CSASVTSGNTGELFF. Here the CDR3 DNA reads TGCAGTGCTAGTGTGACTAGCGGGAACACCGGGGAGCTGTTTTTT.

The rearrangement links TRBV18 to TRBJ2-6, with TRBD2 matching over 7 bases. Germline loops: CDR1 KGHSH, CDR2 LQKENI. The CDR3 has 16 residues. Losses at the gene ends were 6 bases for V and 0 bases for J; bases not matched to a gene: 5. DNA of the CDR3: TGTGCCAGCTCCCCGTCGGGGGGCTCTGGGGCCAACGTCCTGACTTTC. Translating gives CASSPSGGSGANVLTF. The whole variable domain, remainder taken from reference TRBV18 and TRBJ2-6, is NAGVMQNPRHLVRRRGQEARLRCSPMKGHSHVYWYRQLPEEGLKFMVYLQKENIIDESGMPKERFSAEFPKEGPSILRIQQVVRGDSAAYFCASSPSGGSGANVLTFGAGSRLTVL.

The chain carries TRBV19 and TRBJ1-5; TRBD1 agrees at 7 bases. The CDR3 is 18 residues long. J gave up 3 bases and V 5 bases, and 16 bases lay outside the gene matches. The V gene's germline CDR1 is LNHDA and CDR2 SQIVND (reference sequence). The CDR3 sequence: CASSLEVRGQWYNQPQHF. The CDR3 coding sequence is TGTGCCAGTAGTTTGGAGGTGCGGGGACAGTGGTACAATCAGCCCCAGCATTTT.

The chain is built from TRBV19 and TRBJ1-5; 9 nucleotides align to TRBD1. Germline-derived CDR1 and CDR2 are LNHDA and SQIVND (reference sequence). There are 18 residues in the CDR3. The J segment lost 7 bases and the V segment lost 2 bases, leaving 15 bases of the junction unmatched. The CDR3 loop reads CASSISARGQGFLQPQHF. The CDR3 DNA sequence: TGTGCCAGTAGTATAAGTGCCCGCGGACAGGGGTTTTTGCAGCCCCAGCATTTT.

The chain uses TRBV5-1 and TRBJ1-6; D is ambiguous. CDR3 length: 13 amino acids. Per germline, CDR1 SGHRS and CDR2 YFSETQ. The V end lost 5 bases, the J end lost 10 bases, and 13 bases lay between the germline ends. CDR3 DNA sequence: TGCGCCAGCAGGGACTCGACCGAATCACCCCTCCACTTT. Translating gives CASRDSTESPLHF.

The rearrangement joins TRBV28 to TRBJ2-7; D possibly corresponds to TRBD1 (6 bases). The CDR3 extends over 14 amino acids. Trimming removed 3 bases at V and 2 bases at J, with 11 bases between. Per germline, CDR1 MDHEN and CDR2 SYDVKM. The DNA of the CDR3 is TGTGCCAGCAGTTTTACAGGGCTCCCCTACGAGCAGTACTTC. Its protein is CASSFTGLPYEQYF.

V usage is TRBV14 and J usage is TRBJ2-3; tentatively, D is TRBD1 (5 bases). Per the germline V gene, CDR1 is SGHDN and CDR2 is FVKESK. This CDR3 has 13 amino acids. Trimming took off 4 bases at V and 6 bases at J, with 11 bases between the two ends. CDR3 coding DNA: TGTGCCAGCAGCCCATCAGGGTACGATACGCAGTATTTT. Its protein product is CASSPSGYDTQYF.